These T cell receptor beta chains were read from a single sample in a study of T cells expressing NK-cell markers. TCRdb reprocessed the 5' RACE reads, with one entry per CDR3 protein and no DNA. Seen in this sample are about 460,000 distinct CDR3 sequences; the ten most common clones hold over 1.3%. The specimen sequenced was blood T cells: a sorted CD56 or NKG2C T cell subset, CD4+ or CD8+ T cells, or bulk PBMC T cells (not recorded which). Source of these receptors: a woman aged 45 to 65 in good health. CDR3s include the opening cysteine and the closing phenylalanine or tryptophan. Fields, in order: CDR3 length, V gene, J gene, CDR3 protein.

16	TRBV12-3/TRBV12-4	TRBJ2-3	CASSRRDRGWADTQYF
15	TRBV5-1	TRBJ1-4	CASSSDSSTNEKLFF
14	TRBV7-9	TRBJ2-7	CASSLAGVVDEQYF
16	TRBV6-1	TRBJ2-5	CASSEARRGQGETQYF
15	TRBV10-3	TRBJ2-1	CAISAGGGGYNEQFF
14	TRBV18	TRBJ2-1	CASSQAGSYNEQFF
18	TRBV4-2	TRBJ2-2	CASSQDPLDFYTTGELFF
15	TRBV28	TRBJ2-5	CASSLGTSRRETQYF
13	TRBV12-3/TRBV12-4	TRBJ2-7	CASSPKTLYEQYF
14	TRBV5-1	TRBJ2-5	CASSPGLAGKTQYF
13	TRBV30	TRBJ2-4	CAWGDANSNIQYF
16	TRBV7-2	TRBJ2-7	CASSFSVGTGFYEQYF
11	TRBV10-3	TRBJ2-1	CAILAGLEQFF
13	TRBV28	TRBJ2-1	CASTLQGANEQFF
15	TRBV12-3/TRBV12-4	TRBJ2-3	CASSLLVSSTDTQYF
14	TRBV6-1	TRBJ1-3	CASSFDRVRNTIYF
18	TRBV5-1	TRBJ2-2	CASRSGQFGTTVTGELFF
11	TRBV3-1	TRBJ1-1	CASSQAYEAFF
15	TRBV3-1	TRBJ1-1	CASSPRPEVNTEAFF
17	TRBV4-1	TRBJ2-1	CASSPSSIGPRIHEQFF
15	TRBV7-2	TRBJ2-2	CASSLRETSPGELFF
16	TRBV4-1	TRBJ2-7	CASSPRGGSGHYEQYF
16	TRBV6-5	TRBJ2-2	CASRSGTGWATGELFF
15	TRBV6-5	TRBJ2-1	CASSSDRAAYNEQFF
13	TRBV24-1	TRBJ2-1	CATSDARYNEQFF
18	TRBV12-3/TRBV12-4	TRBJ2-2	CASAPGLAGVGGTGELFF
15	TRBV3-1	TRBJ2-1	CASSQASPLANEQFF
16	TRBV11-3	TRBJ2-4	CASREGRDRAKNIQYF
14	TRBV6-2/TRBV6-3	TRBJ1-5	CASDSGQGYQPQHF
12	TRBV5-6	TRBJ2-5	CASRLTGETQYF
18	TRBV7-9	TRBJ2-1	CASSLGRRDRRIYNEQFF
17	TRBV9	TRBJ2-1	CASSVAPPGSGNNEQFF
16	TRBV4-2	TRBJ2-3	CASSLGLEVATDTQYF
14	TRBV20-1	TRBJ2-3	CSAGTPPLTDTQYF
15	TRBV19	TRBJ2-3	CASSIGGVGTDTQYF
15	TRBV5-5	TRBJ2-1	CASSLTGDRYNEQFF
13	TRBV3-1	TRBJ2-1	CASSLRSGDEQFF
14	TRBV20-1	TRBJ2-7	CSAEASGRSYEQYF
18	TRBV7-6	TRBJ2-7	CASSLAAPTGGNSYEQYF
11	TRBV4-1	TRBJ2-1	CASSQDRGQFF
14	TRBV5-1	TRBJ2-4	CASSISQAKNIQYF
13	TRBV11-2	TRBJ2-5	CASSVQPSETQYF
14	TRBV15	TRBJ1-2	CATSVPPAMRGYTF
14	TRBV10-2	TRBJ2-2	CASSGGGQTGELFF
16	TRBV7-2	TRBJ2-1	CASSAIGTSGGNEQFF
16	TRBV7-6	TRBJ2-2	CASSSLSGRASGELFF
16	TRBV12-3/TRBV12-4	TRBJ2-3	CASSLGTGGFTDTQYF
16	TRBV12-3/TRBV12-4	TRBJ1-5	CASSLNSGSLNQPQHF
12	TRBV10-3	TRBJ2-7	CAIRGVGYEQYF
15	TRBV20-1	TRBJ2-4	CSATTGGAAKNIQYF
15	TRBV7-9	TRBJ1-1	CASSLPSVMNTEAFF
12	TRBV12-3/TRBV12-4	TRBJ2-3	CASLGTTDTQYF
20	TRBV6-2/TRBV6-3	TRBJ2-1	CASSYSWLSGWPAGYNEQFF
19	TRBV20-1	TRBJ2-1	CSAIMPGQGVSLAIGEQFF